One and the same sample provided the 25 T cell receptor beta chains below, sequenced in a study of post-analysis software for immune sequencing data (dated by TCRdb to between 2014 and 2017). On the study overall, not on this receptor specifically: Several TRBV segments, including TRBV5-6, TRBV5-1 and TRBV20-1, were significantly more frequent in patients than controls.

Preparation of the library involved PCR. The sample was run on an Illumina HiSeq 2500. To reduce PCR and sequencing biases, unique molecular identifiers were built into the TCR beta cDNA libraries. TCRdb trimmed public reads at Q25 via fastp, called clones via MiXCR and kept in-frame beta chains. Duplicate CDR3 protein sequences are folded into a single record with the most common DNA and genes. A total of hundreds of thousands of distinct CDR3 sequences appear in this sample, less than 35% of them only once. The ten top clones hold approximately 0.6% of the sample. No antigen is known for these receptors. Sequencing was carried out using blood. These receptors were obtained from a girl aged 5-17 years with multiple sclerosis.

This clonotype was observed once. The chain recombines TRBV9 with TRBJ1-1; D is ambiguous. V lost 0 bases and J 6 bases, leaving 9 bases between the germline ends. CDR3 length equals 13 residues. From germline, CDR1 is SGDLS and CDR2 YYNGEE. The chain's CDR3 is CASSVVGCPEAFF. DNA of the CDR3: TGTGCCAGCAGCGTAGTGGGTTGTCCTGAAGCTTTCTTT.

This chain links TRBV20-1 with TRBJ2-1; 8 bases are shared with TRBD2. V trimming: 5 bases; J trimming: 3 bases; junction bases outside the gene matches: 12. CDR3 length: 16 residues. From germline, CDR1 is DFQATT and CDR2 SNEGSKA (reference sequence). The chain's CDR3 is CSAHPLTSAGYNEQFF. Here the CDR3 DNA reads TGCAGTGCTCACCCCCTGACTAGCGCCGGCTACAATGAGCAGTTCTTC.

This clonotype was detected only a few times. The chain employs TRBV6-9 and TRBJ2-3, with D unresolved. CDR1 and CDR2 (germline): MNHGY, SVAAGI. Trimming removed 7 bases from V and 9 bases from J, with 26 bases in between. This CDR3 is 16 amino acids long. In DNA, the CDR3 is TGTGCCAGCATCCCCTCTGATGAGGACCCCAGCAGCACGCAGTATTTT. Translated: CASIPSDEDPSSTQYF.

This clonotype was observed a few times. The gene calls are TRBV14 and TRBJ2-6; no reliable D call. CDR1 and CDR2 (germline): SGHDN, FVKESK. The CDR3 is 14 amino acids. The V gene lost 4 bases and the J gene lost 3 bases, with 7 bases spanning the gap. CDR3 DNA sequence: TGTGCCAGCAGCCCCCCCCGTGGGGCCAACGTCCTGACTTTC. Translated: CASSPPRGANVLTF.

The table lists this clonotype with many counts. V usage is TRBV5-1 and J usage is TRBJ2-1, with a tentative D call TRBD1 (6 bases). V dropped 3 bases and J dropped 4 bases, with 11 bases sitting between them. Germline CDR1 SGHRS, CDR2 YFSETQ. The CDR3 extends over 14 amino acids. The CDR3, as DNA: TGCGCCAGCAGCTCAGAGGGGGTATACAATGAGCAGTTCTTC. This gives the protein CASSSEGVYNEQFF.

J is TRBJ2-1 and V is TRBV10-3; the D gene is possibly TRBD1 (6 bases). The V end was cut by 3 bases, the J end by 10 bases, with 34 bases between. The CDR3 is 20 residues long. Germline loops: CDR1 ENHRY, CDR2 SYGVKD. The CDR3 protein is CAISDRQGGRGPFLGAEQFF. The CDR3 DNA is TGTGCCATCAGTGACCGGCAGGGCGGCAGGGGACCTTTCCTTGGGGCAGAGCAGTTCTTC.

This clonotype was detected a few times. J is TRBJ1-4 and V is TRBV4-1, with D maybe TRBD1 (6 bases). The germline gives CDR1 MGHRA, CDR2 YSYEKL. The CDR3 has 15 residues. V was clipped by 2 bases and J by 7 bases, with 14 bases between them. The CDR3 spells CASSQLGGMSEKLFF. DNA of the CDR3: TGCGCCAGCAGCCAATTAGGGGGAATGAGTGAAAAACTGTTTTTT.

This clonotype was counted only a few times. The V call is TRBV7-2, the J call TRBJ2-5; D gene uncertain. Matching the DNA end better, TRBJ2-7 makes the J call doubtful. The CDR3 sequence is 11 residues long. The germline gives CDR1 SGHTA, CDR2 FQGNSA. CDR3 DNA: TGTGCCAGCAGCTCCGCAGGCGAGCAGTACTTC. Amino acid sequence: CASSSAGEQYF.

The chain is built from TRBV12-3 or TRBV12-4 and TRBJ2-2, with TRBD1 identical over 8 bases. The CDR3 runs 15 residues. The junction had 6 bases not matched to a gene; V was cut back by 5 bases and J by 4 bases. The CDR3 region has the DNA TGTGCCAGCAGTCCCGGACAGGGAATCACCGGGGAGCTGTTTTTT. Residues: CASSPGQGITGELFF.

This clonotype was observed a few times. CDR3 nucleotide sequence: TGTGCCAGCAGCCAAGATGGGACTGGCCGAGAGACCCAGTACTTC. It encodes CASSQDGTGRETQYF. The chain joins TRBV3-1 to TRBJ2-5; a weak D match, TRBD2 (6 bases). V lost 0 bases and J 4 bases, leaving 12 bases between the germline ends. In germline, CDR1 is LGHDT, CDR2 YNNKEL (reference sequence). The CDR3 spans 15 residues.

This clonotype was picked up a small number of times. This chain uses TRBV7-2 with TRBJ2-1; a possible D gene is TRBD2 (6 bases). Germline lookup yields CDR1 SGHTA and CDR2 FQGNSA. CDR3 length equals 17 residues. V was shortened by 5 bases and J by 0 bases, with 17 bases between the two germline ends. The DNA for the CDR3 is TGTGCCAGCAGCCCTCTTTTTCGGCGGGGCTCCTACAATGAGCAGTTCTTC. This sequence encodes CASSPLFRRGSYNEQFF.

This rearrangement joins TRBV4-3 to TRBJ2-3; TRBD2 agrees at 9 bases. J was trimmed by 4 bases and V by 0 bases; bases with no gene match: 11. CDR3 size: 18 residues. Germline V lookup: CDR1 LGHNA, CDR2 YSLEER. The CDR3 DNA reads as TGCGCCAGCAGCCAAGATATAGCGGGGGCCCCGCTCGCAGATACGCAGTATTTT. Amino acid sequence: CASSQDIAGAPLADTQYF.

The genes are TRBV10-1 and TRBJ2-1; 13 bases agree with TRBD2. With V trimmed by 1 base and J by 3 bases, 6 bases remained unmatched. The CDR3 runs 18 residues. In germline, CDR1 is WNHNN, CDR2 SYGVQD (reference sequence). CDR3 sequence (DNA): TGCGCCAGCAGTGAGTGGACTAGCGGGAGTCCAGGCTACAATGAGCAGTTCTTC. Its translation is CASSEWTSGSPGYNEQFF.

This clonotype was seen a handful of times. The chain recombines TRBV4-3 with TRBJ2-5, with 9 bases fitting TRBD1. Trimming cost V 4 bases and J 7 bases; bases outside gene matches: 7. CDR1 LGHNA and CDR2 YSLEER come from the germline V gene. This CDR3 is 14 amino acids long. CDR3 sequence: CASSLTGGGGTQYF. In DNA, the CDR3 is TGCGCCAGCAGCCTGACAGGGGGAGGAGGGACCCAGTACTTC.

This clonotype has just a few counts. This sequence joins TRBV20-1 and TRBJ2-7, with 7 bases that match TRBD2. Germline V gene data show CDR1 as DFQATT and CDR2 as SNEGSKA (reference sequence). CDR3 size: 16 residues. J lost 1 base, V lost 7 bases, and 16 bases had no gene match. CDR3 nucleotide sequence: TGCAGTGGCTTTAATTTGGGAGCGGGATCATCCTACGAGCAGTACTTC. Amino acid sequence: CSGFNLGAGSSYEQYF.

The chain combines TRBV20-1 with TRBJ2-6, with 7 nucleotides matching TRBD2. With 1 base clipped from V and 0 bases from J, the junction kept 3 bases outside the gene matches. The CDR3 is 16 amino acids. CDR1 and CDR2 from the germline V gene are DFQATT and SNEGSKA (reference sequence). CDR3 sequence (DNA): TGCAGTGCTAGAGGGGGGGGGAGCTCTGGGGCCAACGTCCTGACTTTC. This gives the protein CSARGGGSSGANVLTF.

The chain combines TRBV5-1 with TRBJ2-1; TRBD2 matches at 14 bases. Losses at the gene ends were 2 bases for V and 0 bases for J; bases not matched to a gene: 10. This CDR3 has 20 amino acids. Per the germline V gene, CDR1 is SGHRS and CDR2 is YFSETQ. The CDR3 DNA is TGCGCCAGCAGCTTCCCTCCGGGACTAGCGGGGGCTAGCTCCTACAATGAGCAGTTCTTC. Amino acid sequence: CASSFPPGLAGASSYNEQFF.

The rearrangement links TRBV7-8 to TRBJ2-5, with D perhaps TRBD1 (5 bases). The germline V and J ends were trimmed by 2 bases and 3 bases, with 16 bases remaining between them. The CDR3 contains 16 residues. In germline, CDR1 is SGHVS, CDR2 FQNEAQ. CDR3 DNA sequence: TGTGCCAGCAGCTTATTTGACAGTGGCGGAGAAGAGACCCAGTACTTC. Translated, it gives CASSLFDSGGEETQYF.

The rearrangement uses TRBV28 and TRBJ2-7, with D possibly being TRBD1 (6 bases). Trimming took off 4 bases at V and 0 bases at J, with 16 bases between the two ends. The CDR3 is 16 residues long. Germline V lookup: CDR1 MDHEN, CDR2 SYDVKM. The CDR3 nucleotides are TGTGCCAGCAGTTCTGTTCGGCGACAGGACTCCTACGAGCAGTACTTC. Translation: CASSSVRRQDSYEQYF.

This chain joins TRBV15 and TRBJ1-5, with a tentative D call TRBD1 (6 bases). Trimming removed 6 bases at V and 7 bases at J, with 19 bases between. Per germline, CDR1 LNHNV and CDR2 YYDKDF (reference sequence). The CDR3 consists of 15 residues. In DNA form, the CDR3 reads TGTGCCACCAGTGAAATGGACCCCGGGGGCCAGCCCCAGCATTTT. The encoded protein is CATSEMDPGGQPQHF.

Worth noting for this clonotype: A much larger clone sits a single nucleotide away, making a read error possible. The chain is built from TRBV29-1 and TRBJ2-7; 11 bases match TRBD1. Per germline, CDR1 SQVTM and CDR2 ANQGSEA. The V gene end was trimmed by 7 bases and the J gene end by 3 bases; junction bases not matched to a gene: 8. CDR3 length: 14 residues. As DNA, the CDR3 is TGCAGCGGCGGACAGGGGGCACCTAACTACGAGCAGTACTTC. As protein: CSGGQGAPNYEQYF.

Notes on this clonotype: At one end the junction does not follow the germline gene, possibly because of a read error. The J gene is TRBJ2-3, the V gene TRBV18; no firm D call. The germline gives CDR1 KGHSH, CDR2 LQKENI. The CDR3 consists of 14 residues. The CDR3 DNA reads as TGTGCCAGCACACCTCTGACAAGCACAGATACGCAGTATTTT. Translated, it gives CASTPLTSTDTQYF.

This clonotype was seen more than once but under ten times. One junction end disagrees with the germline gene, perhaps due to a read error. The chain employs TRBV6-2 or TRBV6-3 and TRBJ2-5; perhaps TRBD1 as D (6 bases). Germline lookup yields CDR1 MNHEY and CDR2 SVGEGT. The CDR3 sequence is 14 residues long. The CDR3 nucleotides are TGCGCCATGCAGGGGAGCCCAGGTTGGGAGACCCAGTACTTC. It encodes CAMQGSPGWETQYF.

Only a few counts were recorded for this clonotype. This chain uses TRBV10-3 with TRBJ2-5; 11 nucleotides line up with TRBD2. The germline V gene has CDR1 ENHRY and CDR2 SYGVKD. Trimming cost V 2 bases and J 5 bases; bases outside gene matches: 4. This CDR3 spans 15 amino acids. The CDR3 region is CAISETSGSLETQYF. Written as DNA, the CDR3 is TGTGCCATCAGTGAGACTAGCGGGAGCTTGGAGACCCAGTACTTC.

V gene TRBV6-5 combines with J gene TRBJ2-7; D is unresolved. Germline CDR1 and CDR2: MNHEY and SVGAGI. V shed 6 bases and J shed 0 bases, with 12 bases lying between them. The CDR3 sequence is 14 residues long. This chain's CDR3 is CASSYGLTSYEQYF. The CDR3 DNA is TGTGCCAGCAGCTACGGGCTGACCTCCTACGAGCAGTACTTC.